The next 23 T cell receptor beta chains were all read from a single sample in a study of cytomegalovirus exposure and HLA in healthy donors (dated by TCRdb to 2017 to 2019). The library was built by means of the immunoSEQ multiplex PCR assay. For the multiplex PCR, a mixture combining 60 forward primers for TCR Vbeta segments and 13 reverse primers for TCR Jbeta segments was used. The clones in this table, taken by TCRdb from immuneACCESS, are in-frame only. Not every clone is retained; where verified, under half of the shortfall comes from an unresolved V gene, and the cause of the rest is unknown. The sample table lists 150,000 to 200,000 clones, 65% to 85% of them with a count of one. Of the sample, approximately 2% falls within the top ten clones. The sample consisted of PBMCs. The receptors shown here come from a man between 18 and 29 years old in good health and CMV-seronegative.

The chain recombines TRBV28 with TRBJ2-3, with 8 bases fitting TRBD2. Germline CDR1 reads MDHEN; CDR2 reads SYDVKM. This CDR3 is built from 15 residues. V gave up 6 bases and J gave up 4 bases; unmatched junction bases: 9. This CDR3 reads CASSNPGLGADTQYF. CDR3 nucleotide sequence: TGTGCCAGCAGCAACCCGGGACTAGGGGCAGATACGCAGTATTTT.

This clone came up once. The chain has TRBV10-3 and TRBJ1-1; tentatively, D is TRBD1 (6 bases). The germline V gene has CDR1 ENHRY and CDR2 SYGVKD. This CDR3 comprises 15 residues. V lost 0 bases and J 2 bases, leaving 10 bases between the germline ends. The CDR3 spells CAISESKGGNTEAFF. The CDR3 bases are TGTGCCATCAGTGAGTCTAAAGGGGGAAACACTGAAGCTTTCTTT.

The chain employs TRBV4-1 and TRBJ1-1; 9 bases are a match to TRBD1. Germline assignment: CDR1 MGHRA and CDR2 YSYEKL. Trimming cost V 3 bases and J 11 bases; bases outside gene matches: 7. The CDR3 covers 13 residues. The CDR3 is CASSQQDRGWAFF. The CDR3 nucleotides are TGCGCCAGCAGCCAGCAGGACAGGGGATGGGCTTTCTTT.

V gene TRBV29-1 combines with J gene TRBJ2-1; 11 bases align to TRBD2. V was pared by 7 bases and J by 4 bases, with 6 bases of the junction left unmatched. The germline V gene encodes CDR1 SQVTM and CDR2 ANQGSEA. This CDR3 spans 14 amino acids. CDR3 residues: CSGGLADLYNEQFF. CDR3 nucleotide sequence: TGCAGCGGGGGACTAGCGGATTTGTACAATGAGCAGTTCTTC.

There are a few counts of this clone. CDR3 sequence: CASSLSGAGAEAFF. As DNA, the CDR3 is TGTGCCAGCAGTTTATCGGGGGCGGGGGCAGAAGCTTTCTTT. The V call is TRBV27, the J call TRBJ1-1; the D gene is possibly TRBD1 (6 bases). The CDR3 covers 14 residues. The ends were cut back, 0 bases at V and 8 bases at J, with 13 bases in the middle. In germline, CDR1 is MNHEY, CDR2 SMNVEV (reference sequence).

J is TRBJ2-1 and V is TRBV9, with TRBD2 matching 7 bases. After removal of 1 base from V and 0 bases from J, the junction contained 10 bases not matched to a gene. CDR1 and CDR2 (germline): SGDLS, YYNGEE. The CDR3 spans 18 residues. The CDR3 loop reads CASSVLGEGRSSYNEQFF. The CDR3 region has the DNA TGTGCCAGCAGCGTATTGGGGGAGGGCCGTTCCTCCTACAATGAGCAGTTCTTC.

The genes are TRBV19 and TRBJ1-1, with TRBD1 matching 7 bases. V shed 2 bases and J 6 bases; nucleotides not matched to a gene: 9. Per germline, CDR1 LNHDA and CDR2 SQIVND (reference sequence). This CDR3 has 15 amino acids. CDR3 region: CASSIPAGGWPEAFF. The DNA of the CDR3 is TGTGCCAGTAGTATACCGGCAGGGGGATGGCCTGAAGCTTTCTTT.

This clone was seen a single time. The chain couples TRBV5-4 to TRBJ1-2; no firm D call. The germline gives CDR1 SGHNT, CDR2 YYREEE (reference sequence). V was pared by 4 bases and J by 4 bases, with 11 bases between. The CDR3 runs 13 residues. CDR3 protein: CASSQSVGYGYTF. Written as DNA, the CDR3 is TGTGCCAGCAGCCAAAGCGTAGGCTATGGCTACACCTTC.

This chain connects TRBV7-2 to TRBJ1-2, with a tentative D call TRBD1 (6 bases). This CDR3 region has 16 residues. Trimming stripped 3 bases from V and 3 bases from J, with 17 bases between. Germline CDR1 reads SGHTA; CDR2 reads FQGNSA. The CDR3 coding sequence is TGTGCCAGCAGCTTGTACAGGGTGGATTACGACTATGGCTACACCTTC. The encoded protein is CASSLYRVDYDYGYTF.

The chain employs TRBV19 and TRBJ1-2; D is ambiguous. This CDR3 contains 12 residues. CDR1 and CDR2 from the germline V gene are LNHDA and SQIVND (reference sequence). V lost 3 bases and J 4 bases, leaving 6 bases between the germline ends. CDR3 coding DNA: TGTGCCAGTAGTATCACTCGCTATGGCTACACCTTC. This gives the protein CASSITRYGYTF.

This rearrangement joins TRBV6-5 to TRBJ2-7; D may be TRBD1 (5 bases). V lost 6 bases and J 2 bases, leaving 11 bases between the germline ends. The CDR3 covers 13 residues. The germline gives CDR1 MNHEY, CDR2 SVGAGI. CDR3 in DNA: TGTGCCAGCAGCGCAGGGATCCCCTACGAGCAGTACTTC. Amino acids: CASSAGIPYEQYF.

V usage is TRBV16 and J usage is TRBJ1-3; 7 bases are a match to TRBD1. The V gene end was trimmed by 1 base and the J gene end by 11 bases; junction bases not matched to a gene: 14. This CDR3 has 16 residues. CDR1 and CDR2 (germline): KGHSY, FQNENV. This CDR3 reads CASSQFRDRVLSAIYF. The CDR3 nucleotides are TGTGCCAGCAGCCAATTCCGGGACAGAGTATTAAGCGCCATATATTTT.

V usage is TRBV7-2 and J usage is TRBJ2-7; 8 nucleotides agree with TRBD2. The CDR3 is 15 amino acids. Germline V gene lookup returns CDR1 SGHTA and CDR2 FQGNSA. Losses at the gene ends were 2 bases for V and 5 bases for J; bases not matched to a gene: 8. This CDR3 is CASSLSSGGPHEQYF. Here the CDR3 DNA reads TGTGCCAGCAGCTTATCTTCGGGAGGGCCCCACGAGCAGTACTTC.

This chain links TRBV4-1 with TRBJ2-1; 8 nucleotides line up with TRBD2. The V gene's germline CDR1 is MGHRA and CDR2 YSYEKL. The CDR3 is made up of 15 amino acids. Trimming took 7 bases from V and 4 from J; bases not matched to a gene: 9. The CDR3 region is CASTRGTSGYNEQFF. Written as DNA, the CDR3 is TGCGCCAGCACCAGAGGGACTAGTGGTTACAATGAGCAGTTCTTC.

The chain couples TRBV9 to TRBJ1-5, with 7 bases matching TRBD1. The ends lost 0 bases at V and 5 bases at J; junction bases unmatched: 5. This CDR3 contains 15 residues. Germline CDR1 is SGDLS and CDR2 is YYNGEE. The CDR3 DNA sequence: TGTGCCAGCAGCGTAGATACAGGGGTAGATCAGCCCCAGCATTTT. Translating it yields CASSVDTGVDQPQHF. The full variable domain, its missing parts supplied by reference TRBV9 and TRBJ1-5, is DSGVTQTPKHLITATGQRVTLRCSPRSGDLSVYWYQQSLDQGLQFLIQYYNGEERAKGNILERFSAQQFPDLHSELNLSSLELGDSALYFCASSVDTGVDQPQHFGDGTRLSIL.

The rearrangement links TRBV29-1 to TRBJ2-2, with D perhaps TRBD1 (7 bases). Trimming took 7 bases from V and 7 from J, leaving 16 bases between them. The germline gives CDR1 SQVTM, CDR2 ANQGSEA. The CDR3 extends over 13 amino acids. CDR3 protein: CSGGDRAIGELFF. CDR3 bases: TGCAGCGGCGGGGACAGAGCTATCGGGGAGCTGTTTTTT.

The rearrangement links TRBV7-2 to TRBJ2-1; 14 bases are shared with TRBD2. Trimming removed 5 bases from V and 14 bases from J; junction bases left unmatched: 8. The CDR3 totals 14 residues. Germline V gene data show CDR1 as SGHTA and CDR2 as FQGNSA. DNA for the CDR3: TGTGCCAGCAGCCTAGGGACTAGCGGGGGCCCCAAGTTCTTC. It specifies CASSLGTSGGPKFF. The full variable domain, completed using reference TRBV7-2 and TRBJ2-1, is GAGVSQSPSNKVTEKGKDVELRCDPISGHTALYWYRQSLGQGLEFLIYFQGNSAPDKSGLPSDRFSAERTGGSVSTLTIQRTQQEDSAVYLCASSLGTSGGPKFFGPGTRLTVL.

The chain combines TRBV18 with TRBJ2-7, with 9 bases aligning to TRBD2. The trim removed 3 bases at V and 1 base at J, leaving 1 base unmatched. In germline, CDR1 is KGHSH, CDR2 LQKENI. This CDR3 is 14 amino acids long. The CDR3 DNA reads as TGTGCCAGCTCACCCAGCGGGAGGTCCTACGAGCAGTACTTC. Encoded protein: CASSPSGRSYEQYF.

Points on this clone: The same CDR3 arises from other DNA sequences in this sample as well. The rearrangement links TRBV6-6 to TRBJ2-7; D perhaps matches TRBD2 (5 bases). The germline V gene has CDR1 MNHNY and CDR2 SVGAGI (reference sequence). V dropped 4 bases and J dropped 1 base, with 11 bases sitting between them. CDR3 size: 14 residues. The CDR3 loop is CASSLRTGSYEQYF. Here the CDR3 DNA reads TGTGCCAGCAGTTTAAGGACGGGGTCCTACGAGCAGTACTTC.

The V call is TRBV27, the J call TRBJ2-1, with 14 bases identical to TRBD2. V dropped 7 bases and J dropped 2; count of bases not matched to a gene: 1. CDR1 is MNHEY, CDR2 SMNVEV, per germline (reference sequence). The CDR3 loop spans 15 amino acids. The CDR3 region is CASKTSGRAYNEQFF. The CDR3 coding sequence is TGTGCCAGCAAGACTAGCGGGAGGGCCTACAATGAGCAGTTCTTC.

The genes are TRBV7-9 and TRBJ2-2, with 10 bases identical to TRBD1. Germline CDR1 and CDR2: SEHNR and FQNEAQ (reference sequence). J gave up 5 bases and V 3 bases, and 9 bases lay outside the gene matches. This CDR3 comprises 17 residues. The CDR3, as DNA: TGTGCCAGCAGCTTCCGCCGGGACAGGGGAGGGACCGGGGAGCTGTTTTTT. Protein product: CASSFRRDRGGTGELFF.

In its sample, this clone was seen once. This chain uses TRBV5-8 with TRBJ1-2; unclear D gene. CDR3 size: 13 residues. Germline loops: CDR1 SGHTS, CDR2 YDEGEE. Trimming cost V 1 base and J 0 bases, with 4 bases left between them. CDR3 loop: CASSLLSNYGYTF. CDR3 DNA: TGTGCCAGCAGCTTGCTCTCTAACTATGGCTACACCTTC.

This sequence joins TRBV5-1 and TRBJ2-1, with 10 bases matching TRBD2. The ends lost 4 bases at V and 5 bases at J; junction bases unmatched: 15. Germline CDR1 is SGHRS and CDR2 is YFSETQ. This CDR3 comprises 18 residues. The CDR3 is CASSTTSGTLGINNEQFF. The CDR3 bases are TGCGCCAGCAGCACCACTAGCGGGACCCTAGGGATCAACAATGAGCAGTTCTTC.